The entry that follows covers one TCR beta chain sequence. The trim removed 7 bases at V and 3 bases at J, leaving 7 bases unmatched. Germline values: CDR1 KGHDR, CDR2 SFDVKD. The CDR3 sequence is 15 residues long. These data belong to a study of blood T cell repertoires in COVID-19. Study-wide context: PBMCs, B-cell-depleted T cells, or T cells were the source of the cDNA or gDNA that made up the material.

As processed by the authors: Estimated nucleated cell counts came from reference gene primer amplification. Profiling relied on immunoSEQ multiplex PCR, and the TCRdb table lists in-frame clones only, not all of them. V and J calls and clone size follow that table, whereas D and trimming were derived from the DNA. The data hold under 100,000 clones, with roughly 85% observed a single time. The V and J genes are TRBV24-1 and TRBJ2-2; 7 bases map to TRBD1. This receptor was taken from a man aged 25 to 45 with acute or convalescent COVID-19. Source material: peripheral blood. The CDR3 region is CATRRGGADTGELFF. For the CDR3, the DNA is TGTGCCACCAGGCGAGGGGGCGCGGACACCGGGGAGCTGTTTTTT.